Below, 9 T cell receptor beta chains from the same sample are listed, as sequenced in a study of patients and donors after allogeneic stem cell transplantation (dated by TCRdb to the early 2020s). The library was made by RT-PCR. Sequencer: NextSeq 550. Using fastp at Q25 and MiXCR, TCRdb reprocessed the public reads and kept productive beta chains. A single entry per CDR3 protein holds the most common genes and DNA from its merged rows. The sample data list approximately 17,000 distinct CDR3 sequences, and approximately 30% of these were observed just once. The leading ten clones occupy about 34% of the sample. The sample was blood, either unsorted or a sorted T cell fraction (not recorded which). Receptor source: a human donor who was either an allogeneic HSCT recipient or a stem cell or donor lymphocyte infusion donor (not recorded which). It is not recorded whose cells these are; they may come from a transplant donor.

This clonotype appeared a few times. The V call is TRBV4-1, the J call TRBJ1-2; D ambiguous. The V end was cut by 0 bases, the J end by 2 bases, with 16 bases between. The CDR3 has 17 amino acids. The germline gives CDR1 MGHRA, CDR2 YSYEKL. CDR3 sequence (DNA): TGCGCCAGCAGCCAAGATGGTTCGGGCATTGTGAACTATGGCTACACCTTC. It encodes CASSQDGSGIVNYGYTF.

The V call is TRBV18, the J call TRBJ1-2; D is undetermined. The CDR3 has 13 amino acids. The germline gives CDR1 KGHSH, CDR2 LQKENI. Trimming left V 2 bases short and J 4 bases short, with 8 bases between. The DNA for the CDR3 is TGTGCCAGCTCACCAGACGCAGGCTATGGCTACACCTTC. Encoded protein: CASSPDAGYGYTF.

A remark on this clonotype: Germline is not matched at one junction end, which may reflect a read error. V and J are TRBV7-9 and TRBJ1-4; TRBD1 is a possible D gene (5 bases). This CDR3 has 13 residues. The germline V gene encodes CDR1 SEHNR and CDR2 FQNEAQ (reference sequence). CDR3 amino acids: CASSLAGPSTWVF. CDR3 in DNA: TGTGCCAGCAGCCTGGCGGGACCCTCAACATGGGTTTTT.

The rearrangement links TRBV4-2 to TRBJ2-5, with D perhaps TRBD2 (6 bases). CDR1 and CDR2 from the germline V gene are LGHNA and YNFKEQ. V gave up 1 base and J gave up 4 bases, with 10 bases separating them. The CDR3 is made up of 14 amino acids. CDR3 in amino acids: CASSQGQEGETQYF. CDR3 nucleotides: TGTGCCAGCAGCCAAGGGCAGGAGGGAGAGACCCAGTACTTC.

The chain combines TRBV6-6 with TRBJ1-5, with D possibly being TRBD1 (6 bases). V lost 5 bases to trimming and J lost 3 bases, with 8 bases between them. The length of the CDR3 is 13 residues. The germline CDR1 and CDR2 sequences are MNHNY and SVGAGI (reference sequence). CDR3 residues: CASSRGANQPQHF. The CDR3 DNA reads TGTGCCAGCAGTAGGGGGGCCAATCAGCCCCAGCATTTT.

The CDR3 region has the DNA TGCAGCGTTGGACACTATGGCTACACCTTC. Translated: CSVGHYGYTF. V is TRBV29-1 and J is TRBJ1-2; D uncertain. Germline CDR1 and CDR2: SQVTM and ANQGSEA. Trimming pared 4 bases from V and 3 bases from J, leaving 3 bases between. CDR3 length: 10 amino acids.

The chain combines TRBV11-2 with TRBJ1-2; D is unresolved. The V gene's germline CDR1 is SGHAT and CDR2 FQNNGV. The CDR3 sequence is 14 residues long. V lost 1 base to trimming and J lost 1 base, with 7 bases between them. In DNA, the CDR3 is TGTGCCAGCAGCTTAGGACCGGGTAACTATGGCTACACCTTC. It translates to CASSLGPGNYGYTF.

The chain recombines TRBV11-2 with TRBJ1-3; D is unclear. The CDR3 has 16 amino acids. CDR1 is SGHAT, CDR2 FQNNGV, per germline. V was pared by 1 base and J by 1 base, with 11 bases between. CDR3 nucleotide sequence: TGTGCCAGCAGCTTAGGGACCTTTCGGTCTGGAAACACCATATATTTT. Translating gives CASSLGTFRSGNTIYF.

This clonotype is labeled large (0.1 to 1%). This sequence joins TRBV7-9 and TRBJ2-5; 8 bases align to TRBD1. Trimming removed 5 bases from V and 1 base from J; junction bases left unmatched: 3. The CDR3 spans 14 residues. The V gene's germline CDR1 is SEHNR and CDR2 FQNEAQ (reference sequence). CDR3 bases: TGTGCCAGCAGCGACAGGGGCGCCCAAGAGACCCAGTACTTC. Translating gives CASSDRGAQETQYF.